This TCR beta chain was identified in a study of blood T cell repertoires in COVID-19. TCRdb's copy holds only in-frame clones and misses some; the assay was immunoSEQ multiplex PCR. The sample has hundreds of thousands of clones; around 91% are singletons. The age range of participants was about 18 to 100 years, with residence in 20 to 25 US areas. There are 16 residues in the CDR3. Germline values: CDR1 LNHDA, CDR2 SQIVND (reference sequence). Trimming took off 3 bases at V and 4 bases at J, with 18 bases between the two ends. The rearrangement uses TRBV19 and TRBJ1-2, with D uncertain. This TCR came from a man in his thirties or forties who had been exposed to COVID-19. The source material was PBMCs or T cells enriched from blood (not recorded which). The CDR3 region is CASSIGVRGPGYGYTF. The CDR3 nucleotides read TGTGCCAGTAGTATCGGGGTTCGAGGCCCGGGCTATGGCTACACCTTC.